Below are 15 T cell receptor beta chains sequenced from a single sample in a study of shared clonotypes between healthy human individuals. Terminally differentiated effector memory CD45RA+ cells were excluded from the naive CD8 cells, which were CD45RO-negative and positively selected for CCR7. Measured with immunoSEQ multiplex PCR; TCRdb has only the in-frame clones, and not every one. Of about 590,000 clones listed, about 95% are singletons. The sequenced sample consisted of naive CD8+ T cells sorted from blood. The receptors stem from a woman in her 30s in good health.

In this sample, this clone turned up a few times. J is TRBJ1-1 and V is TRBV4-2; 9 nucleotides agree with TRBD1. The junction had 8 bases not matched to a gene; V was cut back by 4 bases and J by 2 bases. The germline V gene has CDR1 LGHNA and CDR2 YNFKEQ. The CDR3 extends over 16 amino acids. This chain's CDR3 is CASSPSTGGLNTEAFF. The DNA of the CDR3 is TGTGCCAGCAGCCCCTCAACAGGGGGCCTTAACACTGAAGCTTTCTTT.

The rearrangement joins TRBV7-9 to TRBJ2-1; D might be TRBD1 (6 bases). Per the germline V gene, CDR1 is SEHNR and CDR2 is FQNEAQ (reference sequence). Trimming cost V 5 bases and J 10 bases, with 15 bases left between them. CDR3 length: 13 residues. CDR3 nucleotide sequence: TGTGCCAGCAGCCGATCTCAGGGGTACGAGCAGTTCTTC. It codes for CASSRSQGYEQFF.

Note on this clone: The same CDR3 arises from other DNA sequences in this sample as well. CDR3 sequence reads: CASSLGGGNEQFF. CDR3 DNA: TGTGCCAGCAGTTTGGGGGGAGGGAATGAGCAGTTCTTC. The V and J genes are TRBV28 and TRBJ2-1, with 7 bases aligning to TRBD2. Germline CDR1 reads MDHEN; CDR2 reads SYDVKM. V dropped 3 bases and J dropped 7; count of bases not matched to a gene: 3. The CDR3 length is 13 residues.

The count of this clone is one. The CDR3 protein is CASRGEGTTPYEQYF. The CDR3 DNA reads as TGTGCCAGCAGGGGGGAGGGGACAACCCCCTACGAGCAGTACTTC. The rearrangement links TRBV7-9 to TRBJ2-7; perhaps TRBD2 as D (7 bases). Germline loops: CDR1 SEHNR, CDR2 FQNEAQ (reference sequence). The V gene lost 6 bases and the J gene lost 2 bases, with 17 bases spanning the gap. The CDR3 contains 15 residues.

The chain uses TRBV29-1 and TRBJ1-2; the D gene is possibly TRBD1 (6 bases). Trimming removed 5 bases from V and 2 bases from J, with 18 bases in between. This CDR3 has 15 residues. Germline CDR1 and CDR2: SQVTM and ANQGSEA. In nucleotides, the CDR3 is TGCAGCGTTCCCGCGATGGGCAGGGGAAACTATGGCTACACCTTC. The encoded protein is CSVPAMGRGNYGYTF. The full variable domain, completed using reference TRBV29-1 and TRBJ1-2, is SAVISQKPSRDICQRGTSLTIQCQVDSQVTMMFWYRQQPGQSLTLIATANQGSEATYESGFVIDKFPISRPNLTFSTLTVSNMSPEDSSIYLCSVPAMGRGNYGYTFGSGTRLTVV.

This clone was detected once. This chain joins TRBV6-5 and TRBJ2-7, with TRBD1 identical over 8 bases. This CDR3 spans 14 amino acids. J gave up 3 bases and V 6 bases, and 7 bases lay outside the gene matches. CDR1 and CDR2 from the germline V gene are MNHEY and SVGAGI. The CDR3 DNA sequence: TGTGCCAGCAGCTGGACAGGGCCTGACTACGAGCAGTACTTC. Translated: CASSWTGPDYEQYF.

The CDR3 loop is CASSPHPRKPHQPQHF. CDR3 DNA: TGTGCCAGTAGTCCGCATCCCCGTAAACCCCATCAGCCCCAGCATTTT. V and J are TRBV19 and TRBJ1-5; D gene ambiguous. The V gene's germline CDR1 is LNHDA and CDR2 SQIVND (reference sequence). Deletions cut 5 bases from V and 5 bases from J, with 19 bases between. The CDR3 covers 16 residues.

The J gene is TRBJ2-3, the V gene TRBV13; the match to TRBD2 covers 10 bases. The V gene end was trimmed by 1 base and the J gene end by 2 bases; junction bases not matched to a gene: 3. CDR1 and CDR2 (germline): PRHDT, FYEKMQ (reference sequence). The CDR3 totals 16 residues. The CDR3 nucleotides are TGTGCCAGCAGCTTAGCTAGCGGGAGTTTCACAGATACGCAGTATTTT. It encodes CASSLASGSFTDTQYF.

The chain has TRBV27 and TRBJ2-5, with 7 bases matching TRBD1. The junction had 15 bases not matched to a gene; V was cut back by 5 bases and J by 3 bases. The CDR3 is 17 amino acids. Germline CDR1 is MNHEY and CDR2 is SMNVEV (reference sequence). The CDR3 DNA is TGTGCCAGCAGTCCCTCCGGAACAGGGGACCCCAAAGAGACCCAGTACTTC. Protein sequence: CASSPSGTGDPKETQYF.

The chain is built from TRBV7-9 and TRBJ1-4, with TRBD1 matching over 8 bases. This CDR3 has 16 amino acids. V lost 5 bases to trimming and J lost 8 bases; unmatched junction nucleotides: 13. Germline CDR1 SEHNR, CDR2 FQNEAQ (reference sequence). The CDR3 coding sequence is TGTGCCAGCAGCAGTCGACCCACAGGGGGTGGGGAAAAACTGTTTTTT. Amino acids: CASSSRPTGGGEKLFF. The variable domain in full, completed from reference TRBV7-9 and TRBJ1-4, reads DTGVSQNPRHKITKRGQNVTFRCDPISEHNRLYWYRQTLGQGPEFLTYFQNEAQLEKSRLLSDRFSAERPKGSFSTLEIQRTEQGDSAMYLCASSSRPTGGGEKLFFGSGTQLSVL.

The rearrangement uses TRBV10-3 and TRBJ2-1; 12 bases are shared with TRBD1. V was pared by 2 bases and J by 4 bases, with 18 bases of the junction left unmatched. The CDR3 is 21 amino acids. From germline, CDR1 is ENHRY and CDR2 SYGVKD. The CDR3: CAISEPTGTGGITSGYNEQFF. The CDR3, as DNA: TGTGCCATCAGTGAGCCGACCGGGACAGGGGGCATTACTAGCGGTTACAATGAGCAGTTCTTC.

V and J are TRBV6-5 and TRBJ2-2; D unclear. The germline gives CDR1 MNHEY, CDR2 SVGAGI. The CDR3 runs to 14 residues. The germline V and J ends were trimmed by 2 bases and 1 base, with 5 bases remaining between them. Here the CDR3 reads CASSYERNTGELFF. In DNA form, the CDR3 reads TGTGCCAGCAGTTACGAGCGGAACACCGGGGAGCTGTTTTTT.

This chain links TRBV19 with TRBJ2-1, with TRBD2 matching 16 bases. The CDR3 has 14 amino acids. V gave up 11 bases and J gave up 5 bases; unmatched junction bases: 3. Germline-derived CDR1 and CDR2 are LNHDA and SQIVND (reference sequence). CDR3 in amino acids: CAAGTSGRDNEQFF. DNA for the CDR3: TGTGCCGCCGGGACTAGCGGGAGGGACAATGAGCAGTTCTTC.

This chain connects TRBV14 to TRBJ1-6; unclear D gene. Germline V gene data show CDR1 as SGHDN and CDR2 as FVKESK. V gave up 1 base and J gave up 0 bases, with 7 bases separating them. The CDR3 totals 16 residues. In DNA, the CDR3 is TGTGCCAGCAGCCAAGTCCCGAGCTCCTATAATTCACCCCTCCACTTT. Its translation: CASSQVPSSYNSPLHF.

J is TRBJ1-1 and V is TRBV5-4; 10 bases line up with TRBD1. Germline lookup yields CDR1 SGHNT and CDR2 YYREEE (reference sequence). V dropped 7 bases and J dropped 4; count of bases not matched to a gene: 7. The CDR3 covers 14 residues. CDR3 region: CASSRQGAATEAFF. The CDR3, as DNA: TGTGCCAGCTCCAGACAGGGGGCTGCCACTGAAGCTTTCTTT.